Below are 27 T cell receptor beta chains sequenced from a single sample in a study of chemoradiotherapy in HPV16-positive cancers. Method: immunoSEQ multiplex PCR; TCRdb's copy keeps in-frame clones and lacks some. The sample contains tens of thousands of clones, around 87% of which appear only once. Sequences were derived from blood, sampled from a patient who underwent chemoradiotherapy. The receptors were sampled from a human donor with HPV-associated anogenital cancer.

This clone showed up just a few times. The CDR3 loop reads CASSLGNEQYF. The CDR3 coding sequence is TGTGCCAGCAGCTTAGGGAACGAGCAGTACTTC. The chain employs TRBV7-6 and TRBJ2-7, with D uncertain. CDR3 length: 11 residues. Germline-derived CDR1 and CDR2 are SGHVS and FNYEAQ. With 1 base removed from V and 5 bases from J, the gap between germline ends came to 3 bases.

The gene calls are TRBV7-8 and TRBJ2-7; no definite D call. V was cut by 0 bases and J by 1 base, with 10 bases left in between. The CDR3 has 15 amino acids. The V gene's germline CDR1 is SGHVS and CDR2 FQNEAQ. The chain's CDR3 is CASSLALAGSYEQYF. The DNA of the CDR3 is TGTGCCAGCAGCTTAGCCTTGGCTGGATCCTACGAGCAGTACTTC. The complete variable domain, with remaining parts taken from reference TRBV7-8 and TRBJ2-7, reads GAGVSQSPRYKVAKRGQDVALRCDPISGHVSLFWYQQALGQGPEFLTYFQNEAQLDKSGLPSDRFFAERPEGSVSTLKIQRTQQEDSAVYLCASSLALAGSYEQYFGPGTRLTVT.

The chain recombines TRBV14 with TRBJ2-1, with D possibly being TRBD2 (6 bases). Germline CDR1 is SGHDN and CDR2 is FVKESK. The CDR3 sequence is 14 residues long. The V and J ends lost 3 bases and 3 bases respectively, with 9 bases between them. CDR3 DNA: TGTGCCAGCAGCCAGGGAGGACTCTACAATGAGCAGTTCTTC. Its protein is CASSQGGLYNEQFF.

The CDR3 DNA is TGTGCCAGTAGTATTTGGTCTAGGGGTGAAAAACTGTTTTTT. Translation gives CASSIWSRGEKLFF. The chain has TRBV19 and TRBJ1-4; possibly TRBD1 for D (5 bases). Trimming stripped 3 bases from V and 7 bases from J, with 12 bases between. The CDR3 totals 14 residues. Germline CDR1 is LNHDA and CDR2 is SQIVND (reference sequence).

This clone was seen only a few times. The chain recombines TRBV5-1 with TRBJ1-2, with D tentatively TRBD1 (6 bases). This CDR3 has 15 residues. CDR1 and CDR2 from the germline V gene are SGHRS and YFSETQ. Trimming removed 0 bases at V and 3 bases at J, with 12 bases between. CDR3 in DNA: TGCGCCAGCAGCTTGGACAGGGTAGCCGACTATGGCTACACCTTC. Translating it yields CASSLDRVADYGYTF.

V gene TRBV6-5 combines with J gene TRBJ1-5; D perhaps matches TRBD1 (6 bases). Germline V lookup: CDR1 MNHEY, CDR2 SVGAGI. Trimming took off 8 bases at V and 1 base at J, with 12 bases between the two ends. The CDR3 totals 14 residues. In DNA form, the CDR3 reads TGTGCCAGCGGCTGGACAGAGAGCAATCAGCCCCAGCATTTT. It codes for CASGWTESNQPQHF.

The chain carries TRBV7-2 and TRBJ1-1; weak D call: TRBD1 (6 bases). V lost 1 base and J lost 5, with 8 bases in between. The CDR3 has 13 amino acids. Germline CDR1 reads SGHTA; CDR2 reads FQGNSA. The CDR3 DNA sequence: TGTGCCAGCAGCTTAGGGCAGGGGACTGAAGCTTTCTTT. This encodes CASSLGQGTEAFF.

This chain connects TRBV5-5 to TRBJ1-6; tentatively, D is TRBD1 (6 bases). Between the trimmed V and J ends, which lost 1 base and 6 bases, there was a span of 14 bases. The CDR3 totals 16 residues. Germline loops: CDR1 SGHKS, CDR2 YYEKEE (reference sequence). In DNA form, the CDR3 reads TGTGCCAGCAGCTTGAAGGGGGTTTTTGCTAATTCACCCCTCCACTTT. It specifies CASSLKGVFANSPLHF.

The chain recombines TRBV6-1 with TRBJ1-1; D unresolved. Germline assignment: CDR1 MNHNS and CDR2 SASEGT. The V gene lost 2 bases and the J gene lost 1 base, with 5 bases spanning the gap. This CDR3 has 13 amino acids. The CDR3 DNA follows: TGTGCCAGCAGTGAACAGCAGAACACTGAAGCTTTCTTT. Translating it yields CASSEQQNTEAFF.

This clone was detected once. The CDR3 bases are TGTGCCAGCAGCTTAGAGGGGACAGCTTTTGAGGAGCAGTACTTC. Its translation is CASSLEGTAFEEQYF. The V and J genes are TRBV7-2 and TRBJ2-7; TRBD1 agrees at 7 bases. V lost 1 base, J lost 7 bases, and 10 bases stayed unmatched. Germline CDR1 is SGHTA and CDR2 is FQGNSA. This CDR3 comprises 15 residues.

A note on this clone: Other nucleotide sequences in the sample specify the same CDR3. The chain links TRBV27 to TRBJ1-6, with 7 bases that match TRBD1. There are 14 residues in the CDR3. The junction had 6 bases not matched to a gene; V was cut back by 3 bases and J by 10 bases. Per the germline V gene, CDR1 is MNHEY and CDR2 is SMNVEV (reference sequence). This CDR3 reads CASSFQGGYSPLHF. CDR3 sequence (DNA): TGTGCCAGCAGTTTTCAGGGGGGTTACTCACCCCTCCACTTT.

The chain carries TRBV19 and TRBJ1-1; 8 nucleotides line up with TRBD1. The junction had 13 bases not matched to a gene; V was cut back by 6 bases and J by 4 bases. The CDR3 totals 16 residues. Germline CDR1 and CDR2: LNHDA and SQIVND (reference sequence). CDR3 region: CASRPVTGAVGTEAFF. In DNA, the CDR3 is TGTGCCAGTAGACCTGTGACAGGGGCGGTGGGCACTGAAGCTTTCTTT.

The chain has TRBV7-9 and TRBJ2-6; no definite D call. The CDR3 covers 14 residues. Germline lookup yields CDR1 SEHNR and CDR2 FQNEAQ (reference sequence). Deletions cut 5 bases from V and 2 bases from J, with 7 bases between. The CDR3: CASSRTTGANVLTF. The CDR3 region has the DNA TGTGCCAGCAGCCGAACGACTGGGGCCAACGTCCTGACTTTC.

This chain joins TRBV5-5 and TRBJ1-3; D uncertain. This CDR3 spans 14 amino acids. The germline V gene encodes CDR1 SGHKS and CDR2 YYEKEE (reference sequence). Trimming cost V 1 base and J 4 bases, with 9 bases left between them. The CDR3 DNA follows: TGTGCCAGCAGCTTGTGGGGAGCGGGAAACACCATATATTTT. This encodes CASSLWGAGNTIYF.

This clone was detected a few times. V and J are TRBV4-2 and TRBJ2-7; either TRBD1 or TRBD2 may supply D (5 bases each). The V and J ends lost 0 bases and 3 bases respectively, with 18 bases between them. CDR1 and CDR2 (germline): LGHNA, YNFKEQ. The CDR3 contains 17 residues. CDR3 protein: CASSQEVTGGGIYEQYF. In DNA, the CDR3 is TGTGCCAGCAGCCAAGAAGTAACCGGTGGGGGAATCTACGAGCAGTACTTC.

Notes on this clone: Other DNA sequences of this sample code for an identical CDR3. The rearrangement uses TRBV6-6 and TRBJ2-7; 7 positions agree with TRBD2. Germline CDR1 reads MNHNY; CDR2 reads SVGAGI (reference sequence). The CDR3 covers 13 residues. V was pared by 2 bases and J by 3 bases, with 1 base of the junction left unmatched. CDR3 coding DNA: TGTGCCAGCAGTTACGGCGGGAGCTACGAGCAGTACTTC. The encoded protein is CASSYGGSYEQYF.

This chain links TRBV11-3 with TRBJ2-2, with unresolved D. Germline CDR1 is SGHNT and CDR2 is YENEEA. This CDR3 spans 12 amino acids. Trimming stripped 1 base from V and 12 bases from J, with 9 bases between. CDR3 sequence: CASSLGTLKLFF. In nucleotides, the CDR3 is TGTGCCAGCAGCTTAGGTACCCTCAAGCTGTTTTTT.

The rearrangement links TRBV11-2 to TRBJ1-2; no firm D call. With 2 bases removed from V and 4 bases from J, the gap between germline ends came to 8 bases. Germline CDR1 is SGHAT and CDR2 is FQNNGV. The CDR3 contains 13 residues. In nucleotides, the CDR3 is TGTGCCAGCAGCTTACCAGAGAGCTATGGCTACACCTTC. Translated: CASSLPESYGYTF. Full variable domain (outside the CDR3, taken from reference TRBV11-2 and TRBJ1-2): EAGVAQSPRYKIIEKRQSVAFWCNPISGHATLYWYQQILGQGPKLLIQFQNNGVVDDSQLPKDRFSAERLKGVDSTLKIQPAKLEDSAVYLCASSLPESYGYTFGSGTRLTVV.

The CDR3 DNA sequence: TGTGCCAGCAGCTTATCTAGCGGGGATTATACGCAGTATTTT. Encoded protein: CASSLSSGDYTQYF. The chain has TRBV7-3 and TRBJ2-3; TRBD2 aligns across 9 bases. V was pared by 2 bases and J by 7 bases, with 4 bases of the junction left unmatched. CDR1 and CDR2 from the germline V gene are SGHTA and FQGTGA. CDR3 length: 14 amino acids.

This sequence joins TRBV7-2 and TRBJ1-5; D call uncertain. The CDR3 has 12 residues. Germline V gives CDR1 SGHTA, CDR2 FQGNSA. Trimming took off 4 bases at V and 4 bases at J, with 5 bases between the two ends. Written as DNA, the CDR3 is TGTGCCAGCAGCTCCCAAAATCAGCCCCAGCATTTT. It codes for CASSSQNQPQHF.

The rearrangement joins TRBV2 to TRBJ1-5; TRBD1 matches 7 bases. Trimming cost V 5 bases and J 5 bases; bases outside gene matches: 3. Per germline, CDR1 SNHLY and CDR2 FYNNEI. This CDR3 region has 13 residues. CDR3 residues: CASSKQGDQPQHF. The CDR3 DNA follows: TGTGCCAGCAGTAAGCAGGGGGATCAGCCCCAGCATTTT.

This clone was picked up a small number of times. V usage is TRBV19 and J usage is TRBJ1-2; a weak D match, TRBD1 (6 bases). This CDR3 has 16 amino acids. The ends were cut back, 3 bases at V and 4 bases at J, with 18 bases in the middle. The germline CDR1 and CDR2 sequences are LNHDA and SQIVND (reference sequence). The CDR3 spells CASSMVPARQAYGYTF. Written as DNA, the CDR3 is TGTGCCAGTAGTATGGTCCCGGCGAGACAGGCCTATGGCTACACCTTC.

CDR3 sequence (DNA): TGCGCCAGCAGCCCTCCCAGTTCGTCCTACGAGCAGTACTTC. Residues: CASSPPSSSYEQYF. The chain couples TRBV4-1 to TRBJ2-7; no clear D. This CDR3 spans 14 amino acids. CDR1 and CDR2 from the germline V gene are MGHRA and YSYEKL. V was cut by 4 bases and J by 1 base, with 11 bases left in between.

The chain joins TRBV7-6 to TRBJ1-1; 10 nucleotides line up with TRBD1. The CDR3 is 16 amino acids. Germline trimming cut 4 bases from V and 4 bases from J; bases unmatched to any gene: 9. The germline V gene encodes CDR1 SGHVS and CDR2 FNYEAQ. The DNA for the CDR3 is TGTGCCAGCAGCTCCAGGACAGGGGGTGTGAGCACTGAAGCTTTCTTT. Protein product: CASSSRTGGVSTEAFF.

The chain uses TRBV18 and TRBJ1-5, with unresolved D. The CDR3 is made up of 15 amino acids. The V gene's germline CDR1 is KGHSH and CDR2 LQKENI. The V and J ends lost 3 bases and 3 bases respectively, with 12 bases between them. This CDR3 is CASSPGGSYNQPQHF. The CDR3 nucleotides read TGTGCCAGCTCACCGGGTGGCTCCTACAATCAGCCCCAGCATTTT.

The V gene is TRBV2, the J gene TRBJ2-3; 10 bases agree with TRBD2. V trimming: 4 bases; J trimming: 4 bases; junction bases outside the gene matches: 5. The CDR3 has 15 amino acids. The germline V gene has CDR1 SNHLY and CDR2 FYNNEI. CDR3 loop: CASSGASGGPDTQYF. The CDR3 DNA reads as TGTGCCAGCAGTGGGGCTAGCGGGGGACCAGATACGCAGTATTTT.

This rearrangement joins TRBV7-9 to TRBJ2-7; 7 positions agree with TRBD2. CDR1 and CDR2 from the germline V gene are SEHNR and FQNEAQ (reference sequence). V dropped 4 bases and J dropped 4; count of bases not matched to a gene: 16. CDR3 length: 17 residues. Here the CDR3 reads CASSSFHRSRGEYEQYF. The DNA of the CDR3 is TGTGCCAGCAGCTCATTTCACAGGTCCCGGGGGGAGTACGAGCAGTACTTC.